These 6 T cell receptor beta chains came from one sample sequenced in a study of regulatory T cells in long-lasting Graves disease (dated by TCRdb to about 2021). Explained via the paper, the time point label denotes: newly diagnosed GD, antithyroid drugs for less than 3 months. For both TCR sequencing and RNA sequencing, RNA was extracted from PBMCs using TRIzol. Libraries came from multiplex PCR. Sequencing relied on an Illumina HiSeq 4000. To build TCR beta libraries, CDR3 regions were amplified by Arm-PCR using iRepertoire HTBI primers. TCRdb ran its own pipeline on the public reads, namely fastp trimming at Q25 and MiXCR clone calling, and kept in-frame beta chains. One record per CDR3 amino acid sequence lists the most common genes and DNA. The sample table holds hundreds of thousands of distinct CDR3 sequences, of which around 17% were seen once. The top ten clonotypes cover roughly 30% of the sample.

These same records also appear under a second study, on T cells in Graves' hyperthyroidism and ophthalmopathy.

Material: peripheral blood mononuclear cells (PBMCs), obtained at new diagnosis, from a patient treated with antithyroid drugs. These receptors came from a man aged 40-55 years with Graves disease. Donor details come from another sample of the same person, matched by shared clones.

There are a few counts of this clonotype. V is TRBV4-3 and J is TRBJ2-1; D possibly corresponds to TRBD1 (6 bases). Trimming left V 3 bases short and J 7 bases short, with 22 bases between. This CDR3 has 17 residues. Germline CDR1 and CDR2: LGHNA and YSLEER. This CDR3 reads CASSHYPTGTIGNEQFF. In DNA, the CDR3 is TGCGCCAGCAGCCATTACCCCACCGGGACAATAGGGAATGAGCAGTTCTTC.

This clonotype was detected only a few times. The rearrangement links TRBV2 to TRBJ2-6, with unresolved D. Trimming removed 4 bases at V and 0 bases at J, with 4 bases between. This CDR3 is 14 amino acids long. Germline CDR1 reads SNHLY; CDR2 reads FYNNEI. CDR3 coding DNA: TGTGCCAGCAGTGGAAACTCTGGGGCCAACGTCCTGACTTTC. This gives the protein CASSGNSGANVLTF.

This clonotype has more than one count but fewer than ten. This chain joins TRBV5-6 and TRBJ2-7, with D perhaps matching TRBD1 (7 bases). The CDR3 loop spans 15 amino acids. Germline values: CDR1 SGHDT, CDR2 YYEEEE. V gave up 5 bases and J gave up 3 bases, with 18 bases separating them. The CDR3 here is CASRGAGQFVYEQYF. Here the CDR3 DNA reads TGTGCCAGCAGGGGGGCGGGACAGTTCGTCTACGAGCAGTACTTC.

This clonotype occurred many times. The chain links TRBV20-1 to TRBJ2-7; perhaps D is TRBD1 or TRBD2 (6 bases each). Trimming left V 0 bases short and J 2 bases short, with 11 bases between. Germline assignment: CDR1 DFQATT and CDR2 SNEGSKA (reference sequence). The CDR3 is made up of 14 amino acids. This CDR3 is CSARDHRGPYEQYF. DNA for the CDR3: TGCAGTGCTAGAGATCACCGGGGGCCCTACGAGCAGTACTTC.

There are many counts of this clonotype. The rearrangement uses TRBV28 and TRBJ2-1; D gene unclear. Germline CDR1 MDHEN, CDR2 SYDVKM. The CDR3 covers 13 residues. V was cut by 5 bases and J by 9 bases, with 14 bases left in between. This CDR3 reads CASSLLQTGEQFF. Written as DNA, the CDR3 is TGTGCCAGCAGTCTTTTGCAAACGGGTGAGCAGTTCTTC.

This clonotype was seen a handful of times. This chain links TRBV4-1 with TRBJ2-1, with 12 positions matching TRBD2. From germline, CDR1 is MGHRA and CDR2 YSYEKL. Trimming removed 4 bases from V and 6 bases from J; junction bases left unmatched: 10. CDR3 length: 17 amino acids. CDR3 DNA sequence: TGCGCCAGCAGCCCCAGACTAGCGGGGGAGACACTCAATGAGCAGTTCTTC. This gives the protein CASSPRLAGETLNEQFF.